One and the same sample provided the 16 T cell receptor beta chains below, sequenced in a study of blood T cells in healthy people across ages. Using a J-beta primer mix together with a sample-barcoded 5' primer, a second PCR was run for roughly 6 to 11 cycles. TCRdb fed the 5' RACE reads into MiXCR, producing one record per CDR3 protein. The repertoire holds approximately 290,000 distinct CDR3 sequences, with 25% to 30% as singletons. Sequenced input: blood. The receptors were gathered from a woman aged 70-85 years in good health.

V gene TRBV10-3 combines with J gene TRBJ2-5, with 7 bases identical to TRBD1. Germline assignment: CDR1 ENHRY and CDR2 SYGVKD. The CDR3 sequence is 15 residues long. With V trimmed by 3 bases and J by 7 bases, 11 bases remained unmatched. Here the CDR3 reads CAISDPGPGGPTQYF. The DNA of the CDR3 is TGTGCCATCAGTGATCCGGGACCAGGGGGACCGACCCAGTACTTC.

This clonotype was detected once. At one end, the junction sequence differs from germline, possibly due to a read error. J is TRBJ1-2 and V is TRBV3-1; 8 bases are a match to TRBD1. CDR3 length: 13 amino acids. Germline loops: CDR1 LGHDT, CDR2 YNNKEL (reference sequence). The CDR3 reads CAGSRLAGGGYSF. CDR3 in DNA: TGTGCCGGCAGCCGGCTAGCAGGGGGCGGCTACAGCTTC.

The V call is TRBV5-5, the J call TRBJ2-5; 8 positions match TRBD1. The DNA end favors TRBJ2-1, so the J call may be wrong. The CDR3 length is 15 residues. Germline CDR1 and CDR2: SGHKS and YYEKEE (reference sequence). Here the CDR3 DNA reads TGTGCCAGCAGCGGGGGGACAGGCTGGCACAATGAGCAGTTCTTC. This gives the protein CASSGGTGWHNEQFF.

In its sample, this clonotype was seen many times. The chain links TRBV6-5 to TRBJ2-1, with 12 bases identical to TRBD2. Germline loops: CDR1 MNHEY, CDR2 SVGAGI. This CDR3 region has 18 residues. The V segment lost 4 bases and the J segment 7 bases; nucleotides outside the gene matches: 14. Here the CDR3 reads CASSFAKSTSGSYNEQFF. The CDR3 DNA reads TGTGCCAGCAGTTTCGCGAAATCGACTAGCGGGAGTTATAATGAGCAGTTCTTC.

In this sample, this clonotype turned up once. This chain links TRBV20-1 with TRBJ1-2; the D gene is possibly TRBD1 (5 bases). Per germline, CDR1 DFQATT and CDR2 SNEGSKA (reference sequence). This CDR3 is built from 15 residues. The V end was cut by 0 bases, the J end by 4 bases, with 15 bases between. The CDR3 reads CSARDSDSSSYGYTF. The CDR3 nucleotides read TGCAGTGCTAGAGATTCCGACAGTTCTTCCTATGGCTACACCTTC.

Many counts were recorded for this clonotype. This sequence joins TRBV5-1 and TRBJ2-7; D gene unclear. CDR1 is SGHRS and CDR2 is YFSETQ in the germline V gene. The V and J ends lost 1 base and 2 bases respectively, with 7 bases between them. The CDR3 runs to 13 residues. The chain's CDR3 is CASSLPVAYEQYF. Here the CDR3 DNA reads TGCGCCAGCAGCTTGCCCGTCGCCTACGAGCAGTACTTC.

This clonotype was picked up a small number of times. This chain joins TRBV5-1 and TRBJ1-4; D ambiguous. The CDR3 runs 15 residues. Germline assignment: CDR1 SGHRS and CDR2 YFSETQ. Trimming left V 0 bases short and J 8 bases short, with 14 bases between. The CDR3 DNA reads TGCGCCAGCAGCTTGGACGGACGAGACGGCGAAAAACTGTTTTTT. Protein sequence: CASSLDGRDGEKLFF.

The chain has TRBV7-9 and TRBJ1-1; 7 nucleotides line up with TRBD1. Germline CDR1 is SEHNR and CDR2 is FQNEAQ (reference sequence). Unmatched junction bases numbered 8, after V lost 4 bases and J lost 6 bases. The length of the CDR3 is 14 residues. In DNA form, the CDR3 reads TGTGCCAGCAGCTCCCAGGGGGAGTCTGCTGAAGCTTTCTTT. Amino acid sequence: CASSSQGESAEAFF.

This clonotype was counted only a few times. This CDR3 is CSAKQSSGNTIYF. The CDR3 region has the DNA TGCAGTGCCAAACAGAGCTCTGGAAACACCATATATTTT. The gene calls are TRBV20-1 and TRBJ1-3; D is ambiguous. V was cut by 6 bases and J by 0 bases, with 9 bases left in between. CDR1 and CDR2 from the germline V gene are DFQATT and SNEGSKA (reference sequence). The CDR3 totals 13 residues.

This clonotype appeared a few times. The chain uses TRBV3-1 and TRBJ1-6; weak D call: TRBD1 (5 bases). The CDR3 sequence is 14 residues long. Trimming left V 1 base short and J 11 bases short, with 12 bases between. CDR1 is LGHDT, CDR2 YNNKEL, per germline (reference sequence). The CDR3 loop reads CASSQASGGTPLHF. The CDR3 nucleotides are TGTGCCAGCAGCCAAGCTTCGGGGGGGACACCCCTCCACTTT.

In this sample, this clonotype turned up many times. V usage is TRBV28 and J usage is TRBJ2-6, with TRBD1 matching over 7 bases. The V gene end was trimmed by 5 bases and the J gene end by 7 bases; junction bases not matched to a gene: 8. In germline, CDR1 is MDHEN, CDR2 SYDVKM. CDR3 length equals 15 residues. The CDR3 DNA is TGTGCCAGCAGTCCGCCGGGACAGTACGCCAACGTCCTGACTTTC. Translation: CASSPPGQYANVLTF.

The CDR3 DNA reads as TGTGCCAGCAGCCAAGCTAGGGCGAACTATGGCTACACCTTC. Its translation: CASSQARANYGYTF. The chain joins TRBV3-1 to TRBJ1-2; D not certain. In germline, CDR1 is LGHDT, CDR2 YNNKEL (reference sequence). V lost 1 base to trimming and J lost 2 bases, with 8 bases between them. The CDR3 spans 14 residues.

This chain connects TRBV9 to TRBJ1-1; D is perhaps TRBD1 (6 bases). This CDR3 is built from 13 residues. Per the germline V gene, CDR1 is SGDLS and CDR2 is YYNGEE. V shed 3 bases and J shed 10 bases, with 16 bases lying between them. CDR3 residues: CASSGGTSVSAFF. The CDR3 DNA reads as TGTGCCAGCAGCGGGGGGACAAGTGTTTCAGCTTTCTTT.

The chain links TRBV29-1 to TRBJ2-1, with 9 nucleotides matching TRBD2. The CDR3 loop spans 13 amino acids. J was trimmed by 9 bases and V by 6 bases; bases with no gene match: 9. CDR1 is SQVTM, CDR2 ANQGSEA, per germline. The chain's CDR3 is CSVYSGSSVEQFF. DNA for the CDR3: TGCAGCGTATATAGCGGGAGTTCGGTTGAGCAGTTCTTC.

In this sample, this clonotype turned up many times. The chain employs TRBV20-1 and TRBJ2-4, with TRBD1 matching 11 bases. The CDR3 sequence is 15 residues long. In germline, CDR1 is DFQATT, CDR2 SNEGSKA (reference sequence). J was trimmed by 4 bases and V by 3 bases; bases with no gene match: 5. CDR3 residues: CSARPGTGGKNIQYF. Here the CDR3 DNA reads TGCAGTGCTAGGCCCGGGACAGGGGGAAAAAACATTCAGTACTTC.

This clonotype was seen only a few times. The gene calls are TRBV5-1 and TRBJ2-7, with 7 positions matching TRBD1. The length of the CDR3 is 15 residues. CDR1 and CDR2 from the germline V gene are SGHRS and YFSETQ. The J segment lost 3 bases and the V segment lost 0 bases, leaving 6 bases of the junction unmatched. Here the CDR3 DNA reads TGCGCCAGCAGCTTGGGTGGACAGGTTAACTACGAGCAGTACTTC. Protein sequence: CASSLGGQVNYEQYF.